This T cell receptor (beta chain) was sequenced for a study of T cells in Graves' hyperthyroidism and ophthalmopathy. Study conclusions and caveats: Through a model of 13 V-J features, ophthalmopathy was separated from stable hyperthyroidism.

Hyperthyroidism of Graves' type that showed no ophthalmopathy progression within 18 months was stable. Hyperthyroidism in the patients, aged 18 to 65, was newly diagnosed and under 2 months in duration. On this clonotype: As yet, its antigen is unknown.

RNA transcripts were the template for amplifying TCR beta CDR3 regions. With the HTBI primer set, the TCR CDR3 went through a first round of RT-PCR. TCRdb reprocessed the multiplex PCR reads via MiXCR and lists one record per CDR3 protein. Of a few hundred thousand distinct CDR3 sequences detected, around 16% appear once; the ten largest clones hold about 7%. Material for sequencing was blood. The TCR sequence derives from a woman aged 25-40 years with Graves' hyperthyroidism.

DNA of the CDR3: TGTGCCAGCAGTGAAGAGGCTGGCGGGAGAGGGGGTGAGCAGTACTTC. Protein sequence: CASSEEAGGRGGEQYF. The chain has TRBV6-1 and TRBJ2-7; possibly TRBD2 for D (7 bases). Germline V gene sequence: CDR1 MNHNS, CDR2 SASEGT. V was trimmed by 1 base and J by 7 bases, leaving 20 bases between them. There are 16 residues in the CDR3.